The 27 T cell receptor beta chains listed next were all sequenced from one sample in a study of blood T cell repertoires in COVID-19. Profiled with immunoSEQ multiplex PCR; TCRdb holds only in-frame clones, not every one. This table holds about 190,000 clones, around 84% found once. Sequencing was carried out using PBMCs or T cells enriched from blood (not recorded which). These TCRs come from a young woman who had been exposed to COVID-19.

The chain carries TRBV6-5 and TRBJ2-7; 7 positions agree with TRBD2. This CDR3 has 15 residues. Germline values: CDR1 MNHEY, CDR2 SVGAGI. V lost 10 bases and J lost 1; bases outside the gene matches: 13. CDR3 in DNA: TGTGCCACTCGCCCGGCGCGCGGGGGTTCCTACGAGCAGTACTTC. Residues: CATRPARGGSYEQYF.

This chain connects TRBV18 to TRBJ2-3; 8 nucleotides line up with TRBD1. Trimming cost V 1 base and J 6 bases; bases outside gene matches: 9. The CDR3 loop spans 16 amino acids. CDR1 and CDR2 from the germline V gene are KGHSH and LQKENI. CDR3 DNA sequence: TGTGCCAGCTCACCACTCACTTCCACAGGGGGGGATACGCAGTATTTT. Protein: CASSPLTSTGGDTQYF.

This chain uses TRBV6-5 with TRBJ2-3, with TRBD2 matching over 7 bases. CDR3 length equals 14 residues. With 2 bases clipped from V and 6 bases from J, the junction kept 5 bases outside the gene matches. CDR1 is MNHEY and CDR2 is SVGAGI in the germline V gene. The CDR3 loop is CASSYRTGRDTQYF. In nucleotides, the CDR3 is TGTGCCAGCAGTTACAGGACCGGGAGGGATACGCAGTATTTT.

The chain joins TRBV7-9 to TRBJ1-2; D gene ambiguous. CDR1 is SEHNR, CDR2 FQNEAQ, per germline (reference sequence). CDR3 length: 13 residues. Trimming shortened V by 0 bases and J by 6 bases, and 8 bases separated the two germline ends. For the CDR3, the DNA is TGTGCCAGCAGCTTAGCGTCCGGGGATGGCTACACCTTC. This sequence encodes CASSLASGDGYTF.

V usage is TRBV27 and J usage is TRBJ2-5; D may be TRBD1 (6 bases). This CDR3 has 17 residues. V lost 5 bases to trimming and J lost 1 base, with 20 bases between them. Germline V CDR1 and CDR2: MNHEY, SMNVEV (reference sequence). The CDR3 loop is CASSRFPGDMSQETQYF. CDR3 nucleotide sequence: TGTGCCAGCAGTAGATTCCCTGGGGACATGTCCCAAGAGACCCAGTACTTC.

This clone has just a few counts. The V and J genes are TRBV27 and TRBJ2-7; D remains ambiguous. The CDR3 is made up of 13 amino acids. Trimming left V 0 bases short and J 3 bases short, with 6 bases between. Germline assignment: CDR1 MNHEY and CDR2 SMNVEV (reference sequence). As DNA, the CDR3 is TGTGCCAGCAGTTTATCGTATCTCTACGAGCAGTACTTC. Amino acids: CASSLSYLYEQYF.

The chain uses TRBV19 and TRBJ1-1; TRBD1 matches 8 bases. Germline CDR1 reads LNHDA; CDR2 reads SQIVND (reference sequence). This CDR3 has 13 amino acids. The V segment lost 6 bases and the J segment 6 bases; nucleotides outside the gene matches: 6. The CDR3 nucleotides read TGTGCCAGTAGCCTCGGACAGGGCCCTGAAGCTTTCTTT. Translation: CASSLGQGPEAFF.

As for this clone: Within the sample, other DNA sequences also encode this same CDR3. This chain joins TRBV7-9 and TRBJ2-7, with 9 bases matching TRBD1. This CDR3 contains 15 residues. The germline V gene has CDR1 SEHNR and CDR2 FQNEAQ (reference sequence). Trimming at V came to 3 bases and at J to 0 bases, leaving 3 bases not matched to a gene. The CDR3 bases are TGTGCCAGCAGCTTGGGACAGGGTCACTCCTACGAGCAGTACTTC. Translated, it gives CASSLGQGHSYEQYF.

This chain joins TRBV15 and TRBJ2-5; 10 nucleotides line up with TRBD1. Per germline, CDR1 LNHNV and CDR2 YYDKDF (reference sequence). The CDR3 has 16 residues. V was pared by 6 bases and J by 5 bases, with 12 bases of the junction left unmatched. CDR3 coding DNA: TGTGCCACCAGGGAACATGGGGACAGGGGTTTGGAGACCCAGTACTTC. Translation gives CATREHGDRGLETQYF.

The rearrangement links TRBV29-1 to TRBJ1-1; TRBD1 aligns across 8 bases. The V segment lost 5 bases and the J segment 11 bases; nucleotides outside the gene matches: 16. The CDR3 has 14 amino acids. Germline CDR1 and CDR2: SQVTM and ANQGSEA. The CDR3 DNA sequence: TGCAGCGTTAGGGGAGGACAGGGACTCGCGGAGGCTTTCTTT. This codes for CSVRGGQGLAEAFF.

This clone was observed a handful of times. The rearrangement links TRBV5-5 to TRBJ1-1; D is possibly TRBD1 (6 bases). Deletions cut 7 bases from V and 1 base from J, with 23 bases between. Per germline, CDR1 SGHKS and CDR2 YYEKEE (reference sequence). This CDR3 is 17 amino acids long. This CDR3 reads CASVPGPAGVRNTEAFF. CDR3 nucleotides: TGTGCCAGCGTACCGGGACCGGCAGGGGTAAGGAACACTGAAGCTTTCTTT.

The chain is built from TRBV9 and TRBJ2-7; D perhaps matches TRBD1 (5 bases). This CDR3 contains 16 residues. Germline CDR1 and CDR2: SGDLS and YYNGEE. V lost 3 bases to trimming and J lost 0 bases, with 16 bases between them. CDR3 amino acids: CASSASPQESSYEQYF. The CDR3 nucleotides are TGTGCCAGCAGCGCGAGCCCACAGGAGAGCTCCTACGAGCAGTACTTC.

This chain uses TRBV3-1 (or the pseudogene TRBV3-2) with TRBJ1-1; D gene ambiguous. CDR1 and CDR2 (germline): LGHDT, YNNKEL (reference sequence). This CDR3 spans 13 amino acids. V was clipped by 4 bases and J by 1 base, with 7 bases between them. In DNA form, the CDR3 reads TGTGCCAGCAGCCTATTCAGGAACACTGAAGCTTTCTTT. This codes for CASSLFRNTEAFF.

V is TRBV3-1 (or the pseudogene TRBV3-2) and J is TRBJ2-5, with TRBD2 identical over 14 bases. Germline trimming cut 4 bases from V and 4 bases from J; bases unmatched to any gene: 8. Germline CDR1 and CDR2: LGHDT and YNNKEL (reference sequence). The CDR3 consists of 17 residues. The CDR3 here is CASSRETSGGAIETQYF. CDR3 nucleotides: TGTGCCAGCAGCCGCGAGACTAGCGGGGGGGCCATAGAGACCCAGTACTTC.

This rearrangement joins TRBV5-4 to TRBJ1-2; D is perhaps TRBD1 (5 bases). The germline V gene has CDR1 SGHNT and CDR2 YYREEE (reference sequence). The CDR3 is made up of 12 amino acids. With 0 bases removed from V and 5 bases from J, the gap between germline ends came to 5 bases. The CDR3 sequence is CASSLEGYGYTF. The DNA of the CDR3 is TGTGCCAGCAGCTTGGAGGGGTATGGCTACACCTTC.

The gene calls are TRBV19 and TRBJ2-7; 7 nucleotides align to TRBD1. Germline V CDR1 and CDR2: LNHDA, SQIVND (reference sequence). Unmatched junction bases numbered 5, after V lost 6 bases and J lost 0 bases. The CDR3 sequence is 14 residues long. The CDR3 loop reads CASSDRALSYEQYF. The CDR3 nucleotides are TGTGCCAGTAGCGACAGGGCTCTCTCCTACGAGCAGTACTTC.

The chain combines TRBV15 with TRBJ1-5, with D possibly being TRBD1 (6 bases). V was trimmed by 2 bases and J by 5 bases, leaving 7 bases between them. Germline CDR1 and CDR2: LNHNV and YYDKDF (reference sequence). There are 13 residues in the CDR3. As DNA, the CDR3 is TGTGCCACCAGCAGACAGGGGTATCAGCCCCAGCATTTT. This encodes CATSRQGYQPQHF.

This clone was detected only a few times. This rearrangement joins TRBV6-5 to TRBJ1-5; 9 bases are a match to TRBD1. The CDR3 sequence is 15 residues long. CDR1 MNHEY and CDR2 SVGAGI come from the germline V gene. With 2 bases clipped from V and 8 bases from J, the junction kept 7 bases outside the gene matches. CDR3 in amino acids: CASSYPQGADKPQHF. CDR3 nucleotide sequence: TGTGCCAGCAGTTACCCACAGGGGGCGGATAAGCCCCAGCATTTT.

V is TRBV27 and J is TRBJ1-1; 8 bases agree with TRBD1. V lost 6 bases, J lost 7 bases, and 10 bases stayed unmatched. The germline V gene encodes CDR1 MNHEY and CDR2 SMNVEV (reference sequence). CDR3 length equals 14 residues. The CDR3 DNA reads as TGTGCCAGCAGCCGCGGGACAGGACCGGATGAAGCTTTCTTT. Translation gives CASSRGTGPDEAFF.

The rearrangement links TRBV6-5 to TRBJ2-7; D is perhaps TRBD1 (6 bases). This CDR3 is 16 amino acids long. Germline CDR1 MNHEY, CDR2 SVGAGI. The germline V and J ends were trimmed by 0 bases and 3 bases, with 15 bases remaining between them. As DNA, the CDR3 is TGTGCCAGCAGTTACTCAATTTTCAGGGGCAGCTACGAGCAGTACTTC. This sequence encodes CASSYSIFRGSYEQYF.

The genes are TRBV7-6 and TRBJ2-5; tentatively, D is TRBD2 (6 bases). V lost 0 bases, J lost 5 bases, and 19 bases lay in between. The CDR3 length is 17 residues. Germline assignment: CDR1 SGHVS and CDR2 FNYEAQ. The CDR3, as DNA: TGTGCCAGCAGCTTAGCGTTCGGGGAGGCGGTTCTCGAGACCCAGTACTTC. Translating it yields CASSLAFGEAVLETQYF.

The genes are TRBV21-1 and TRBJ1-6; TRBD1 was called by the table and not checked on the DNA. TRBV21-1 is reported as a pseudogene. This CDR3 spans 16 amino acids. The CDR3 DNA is TGTGCCAGCAGCAAAAACAGGGGCTCGCATAATTCACCCCTCCACTTT. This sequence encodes CASSKNRGSHNSPLHF.

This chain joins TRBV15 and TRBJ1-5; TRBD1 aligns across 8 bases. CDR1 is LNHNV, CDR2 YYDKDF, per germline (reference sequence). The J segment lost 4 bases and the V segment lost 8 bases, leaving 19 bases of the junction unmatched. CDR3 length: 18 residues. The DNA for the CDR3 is TGTGCCACCCAAGGAATCGGACAGGGCGAAAGAGCTAATCAGCCCCAGCATTTT. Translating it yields CATQGIGQGERANQPQHF.

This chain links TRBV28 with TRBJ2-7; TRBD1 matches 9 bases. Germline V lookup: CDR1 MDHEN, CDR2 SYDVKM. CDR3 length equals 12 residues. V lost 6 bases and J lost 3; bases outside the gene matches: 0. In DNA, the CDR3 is TGTGCCAGCAGGACAGGGGGCTACGAGCAGTACTTC. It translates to CASRTGGYEQYF.

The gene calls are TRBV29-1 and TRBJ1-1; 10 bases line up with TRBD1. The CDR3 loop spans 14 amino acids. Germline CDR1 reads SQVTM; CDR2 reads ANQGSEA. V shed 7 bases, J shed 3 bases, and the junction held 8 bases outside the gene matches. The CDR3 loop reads CSAADRGQDTEAFF. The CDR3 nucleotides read TGCAGCGCCGCAGACAGGGGGCAGGACACTGAAGCTTTCTTT.

The DNA for the CDR3 is TGTGCCAGCAGCCCAGACGGGACAGGGGGCGCCCATAATGAAAAACTGTTTTTT. Its protein product is CASSPDGTGGAHNEKLFF. The chain carries TRBV27 and TRBJ1-4; 12 bases align to TRBD1. The V segment lost 6 bases and the J segment 4 bases; nucleotides outside the gene matches: 12. This CDR3 is built from 18 residues. In germline, CDR1 is MNHEY, CDR2 SMNVEV (reference sequence).

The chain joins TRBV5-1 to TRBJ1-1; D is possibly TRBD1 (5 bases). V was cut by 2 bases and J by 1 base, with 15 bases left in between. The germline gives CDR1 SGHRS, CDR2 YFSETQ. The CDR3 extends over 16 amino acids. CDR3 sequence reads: CASSLMGLRTNTEAFF. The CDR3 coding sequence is TGCGCCAGCAGCTTAATGGGACTCAGGACGAACACTGAAGCTTTCTTT.